Listed below are T cell receptor beta chains from one sample, sequenced in a study of human T cells and chemical hapten exposure. Using its own MiXCR run on the RACE reads, TCRdb lists one record per CDR3 protein. This sample has 33,000 or so distinct CDR3 sequences, with roughly an eighth found just once. Material: whole blood, obtained in connection with sensitization to the hapten diphenylcyclopropenone (DPC). The origin of the receptors is a woman between 40 and 50 years old with alopecia areata. Some clones in this sample may be carry-over from other donors' samples. Both conserved end residues are part of each CDR3. D genes are given only for firm matches. The listing skips clone size in some rows; elsewhere it reads once, few, many or a size class.

v_call	d_call	clone_size	j_call	cdr3_aa
TRBV29-1	.	.	TRBJ2-1	CSVEDLGDYNEQFF
TRBV6-6	.	.	TRBJ1-1	CASSYNAAEAFF
TRBV28	.	many	TRBJ1-2	CASSSGGGLYGYTF
TRBV7-7	.	many	TRBJ2-7	CASSLSGSSYEQYF
TRBV12-2	.	.	TRBJ2-7	CASRLGHRGLRDPGHEQYF
TRBV7-9	.	many	TRBJ2-1	CASTLATSYNEQFF
TRBV29-1	.	many	TRBJ1-1	CSVVVVFGTEAFF
TRBV28	.	.	TRBJ2-7	CASTLPGYEQYF
TRBV28	TRBD2	many	TRBJ2-1	CASSSRLAGAYNEQFF
TRBV20-1	TRBD1	many	TRBJ2-1	CSAGDSLGLNEQFF
TRBV7-9	.	.	TRBJ2-1	CASSLGGWASSYNEQFF
TRBV5-6	TRBD2	few	TRBJ2-3	CASSLFSGRSADTQYF
TRBV28	TRBD1	few	TRBJ1-6	CASSLDRLINSPLHF
TRBV29-1	.	many	TRBJ2-3	CSVQGADTQYF
TRBV3-1	.	.	TRBJ2-7	CASSETLEYEQYF
TRBV25-1	TRBD2	.	TRBJ2-7	CASGVAGGAYEQYF
TRBV28	.	many	TRBJ2-2	CASSRQGSTGELFF
TRBV28	TRBD2	few	TRBJ2-7	CASSTTRGGIYEQYF
TRBV9	TRBD1	few	TRBJ1-1	CASTHPRGGQDSLNTEAFF
TRBV7-6	.	many	TRBJ2-1	CASSWRRYNEQFF
TRBV5-1	.	many	TRBJ2-7	CASSPGGPDREQYF
TRBV7-8	.	many	TRBJ2-2	CASSPNEGHYTGELFF
TRBV28	.	.	TRBJ2-5	CASTSPGGSRQETQYF
TRBV7-2	.	few	TRBJ2-1	CASSLEDLQFF
TRBV3-1	.	.	TRBJ2-1	CASSQENYNEQFF
TRBV28	.	many	TRBJ1-1	CASSLLEQNMNTEAFF
TRBV4-2	.	.	TRBJ2-3	CASSQVLWGDTQYF
TRBV2	.	.	TRBJ2-7	CASKGARKEQYF
TRBV28	TRBD1	few	TRBJ2-5	CASGGETQYF
TRBV7-9	.	.	TRBJ1-1	CASSLSQGANTEAFF
TRBV11-2	.	many	TRBJ2-5	CASSLGAEETQYF
TRBV12-3/TRBV12-4	.	.	TRBJ1-5	CASSPRGLDGNQPQHF
TRBV28	.	few	TRBJ2-2	CASSSLRDAKTNTGELFF
TRBV29-1	.	many	TRBJ2-1	CSVGGGLYNEQFF
TRBV28	TRBD1	many	TRBJ1-2	CASSRGTGGYSNYGYTF
TRBV9	.	few	TRBJ2-7	CASSVELDKTYEQYF
TRBV6-6	TRBD1	many	TRBJ2-7	CASRRQGLYRSEQYF
TRBV27	TRBD2	many	TRBJ2-1	CASGGAYNEQFF
TRBV18	.	many	TRBJ1-5	CASSPSGALSNQPQHF
TRBV20-1	.	few	TRBJ2-1	CSATDIYNEQFF
TRBV7-9	.	many	TRBJ2-1	CASSFKGGGFKNSYNEQFF
TRBV28	.	few	TRBJ2-1	CASDRITSNEQFF
TRBV5-6	.	many	TRBJ2-3	CASSPTRVTDTQYF
TRBV29-1	TRBD2	.	TRBJ2-1	CSVGDSGSFNEQFF
TRBV7-8	.	few	TRBJ2-1	CASSFRGSRASYNEQFF
TRBV11-2	.	.	TRBJ2-2	CASSPRLDLTVSETTGELFF
TRBV9	.	many	TRBJ2-5	CASSGDLQGTQYF
TRBV28	.	.	TRBJ2-2	CASSLPGGSVGELFF
TRBV28	TRBD1	.	TRBJ2-7	CASSSLDRGLSYEQYF
TRBV29-1	.	.	TRBJ2-3	CSARSADTQYF